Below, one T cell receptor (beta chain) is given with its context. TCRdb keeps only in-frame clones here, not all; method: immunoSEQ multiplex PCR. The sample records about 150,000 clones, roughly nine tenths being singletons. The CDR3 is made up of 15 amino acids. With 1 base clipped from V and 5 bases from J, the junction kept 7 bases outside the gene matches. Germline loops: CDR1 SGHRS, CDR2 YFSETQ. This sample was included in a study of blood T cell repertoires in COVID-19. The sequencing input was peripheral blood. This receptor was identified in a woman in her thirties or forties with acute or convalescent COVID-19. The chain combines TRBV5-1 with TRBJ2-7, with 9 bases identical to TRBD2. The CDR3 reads CASSLPLAGVNEQYF. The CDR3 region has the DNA TGCGCCAGCAGCTTGCCATTAGCGGGAGTTAACGAGCAGTACTTC.